One and the same sample provided the 8 T cell receptor beta chains below, sequenced in a study of blood T cell repertoires in COVID-19. TCRdb's table, derived via immunoSEQ multiplex PCR, lists solely in-frame clones and lacks some. Of 200,000 to 250,000 clones listed, almost 85% are singletons. Sequences were obtained from peripheral blood. Every receptor here comes from a woman in her 70s with COVID-19, enrolled during active disease.

The V and J genes are TRBV6-5 and TRBJ1-2, with 9 bases aligning to TRBD1. Germline V gene data show CDR1 as MNHEY and CDR2 as SVGAGI. This CDR3 contains 15 residues. V lost 4 bases to trimming and J lost 2 bases; unmatched junction nucleotides: 5. CDR3 DNA sequence: TGTGCCAGCAGTTCCCCTGGGACAGGGAACTATGGCTACACCTTC. Its translation: CASSSPGTGNYGYTF.

The chain carries TRBV14 and TRBJ2-1; D may be TRBD2 (6 bases). CDR1 is SGHDN, CDR2 FVKESK, per germline. The CDR3 is 12 residues long. V was pared by 4 bases and J by 8 bases, with 9 bases between. For the CDR3, the DNA is TGTGCCAGCAGCCTTTGGAGGGATGAGCAGTTCTTC. Encoded protein: CASSLWRDEQFF.

The chain joins TRBV19 to TRBJ1-6; possible D gene TRBD1, 6 bases. Germline V lookup: CDR1 LNHDA, CDR2 SQIVND (reference sequence). V was clipped by 3 bases and J by 3 bases, with 12 bases between them. CDR3 size: 16 residues. CDR3 protein: CASSIHRASYNSPLHF. The CDR3, as DNA: TGTGCCAGTAGTATCCACAGGGCTAGCTATAATTCACCCCTCCACTTT.

The chain joins TRBV9 to TRBJ1-2; 11 nucleotides line up with TRBD1. Trimming at V came to 3 bases and at J to 3 bases, leaving 10 bases not matched to a gene. From germline, CDR1 is SGDLS and CDR2 YYNGEE. There are 17 residues in the CDR3. The DNA of the CDR3 is TGTGCCAGCAGCGAGCCCAGGACAGGGGGCGTCGACTATGGCTACACCTTC. Translating gives CASSEPRTGGVDYGYTF. Based on the CDR3 plus reference TRBV9 and TRBJ1-2, the full variable domain is DSGVTQTPKHLITATGQRVTLRCSPRSGDLSVYWYQQSLDQGLQFLIQYYNGEERAKGNILERFSAQQFPDLHSELNLSSLELGDSALYFCASSEPRTGGVDYGYTFGSGTRLTVV.

This clone has only a few counts. The gene calls are TRBV9 and TRBJ1-2; possibly TRBD1 for D (6 bases). The V and J ends lost 5 bases and 6 bases respectively, with 17 bases between them. This CDR3 spans 14 amino acids. From germline, CDR1 is SGDLS and CDR2 YYNGEE. CDR3 region: CASSSYREINGYTF. The DNA for the CDR3 is TGTGCCAGCAGTTCTTACAGGGAGATTAATGGCTACACCTTC.

The J gene is TRBJ2-5, the V gene TRBV4-3; 12 bases are a match to TRBD2. J gave up 5 bases and V 0 bases, and 7 bases lay outside the gene matches. Germline lookup yields CDR1 LGHNA and CDR2 YSLEER. This CDR3 contains 17 residues. The DNA for the CDR3 is TGCGCCAGCAGCCAAGATCGTAATGGACTAGCGGGGGAGACCCAGTACTTC. This encodes CASSQDRNGLAGETQYF.

This clone was found once. The rearrangement joins TRBV19 to TRBJ1-1; 7 bases align to TRBD1. Germline V gene lookup returns CDR1 LNHDA and CDR2 SQIVND (reference sequence). The V gene end was trimmed by 11 bases and the J gene end by 0 bases; junction bases not matched to a gene: 6. This CDR3 is 13 amino acids long. Written as DNA, the CDR3 is TGTGCCTGCAAGGGGGCAATGAACACTGAAGCTTTCTTT. Residues: CACKGAMNTEAFF.

The gene calls are TRBV6-5 and TRBJ2-1, with TRBD1 matching 9 bases. From germline, CDR1 is MNHEY and CDR2 SVGAGI. The V segment lost 7 bases and the J segment 9 bases; nucleotides outside the gene matches: 10. This CDR3 comprises 14 residues. The chain's CDR3 is CASTVGQGLGEQFF. The CDR3 DNA is TGTGCCAGCACCGTGGGACAGGGATTGGGTGAGCAGTTCTTC.